The subject of this entry is one T cell receptor (beta chain). Its antigen is unknown. The data were taken from a study of identical twins. TCRdb passed the 5' RACE reads through MiXCR, listing each CDR3 protein once. The sample has 550,000 to 800,000 distinct CDR3 sequences, under 8.5% seen once. Germline CDR1 and CDR2: SGHKS and YYEKEE (reference sequence). This CDR3 contains 13 residues. Trimming shortened V by 3 bases and J by 2 bases, and 5 bases separated the two germline ends. Notes on the study in general: Modelling approaches yielded underestimates of out-of-frame TCR alpha sharing between monozygotic twins.

These data also formed part of another study, on yellow fever vaccine responses in identical twins.

The sample taken for sequencing was PBMCs. This chain uses TRBV5-5 with TRBJ2-2; D not certain. The sequence derives from a woman aged 18-35 years in good health. In nucleotides, the CDR3 is TGTGCCAGCAGCTCACATAACACCGGGGAGCTGTTTTTT. Translating it yields CASSSHNTGELFF.